This T cell receptor (beta chain) was profiled in a study of cytomegalovirus exposure and HLA in healthy donors. This clone was observed a few times. The antigen is not known. With 60 Vbeta and 13 Jbeta primers, the PCR was carried out. Sequencing was performed with immunoSEQ multiplex PCR; in TCRdb, only in-frame clones are kept and a portion is missing. The sample lists approximately 170,000 clones; roughly 79% were seen once. The germline V gene has CDR1 ENHRY and CDR2 SYGVKD. The CDR3 runs 18 residues. Unmatched junction bases numbered 12, after V lost 5 bases and J lost 1 base. General study results and limits: Presence/absence analysis assumed near-uniform sequencing depth across donors.

The sequencing sample was made of PBMCs. The receptor was derived from a middle-aged woman in good health and CMV-seronegative. The V call is TRBV10-3, the J call TRBJ2-3; 10 bases line up with TRBD2. CDR3 nucleotide sequence: TGTGCCATCAGTAGAGAAGCGGGAGGGGGAGGTCGCACAGATACGCAGTATTTT. Its protein is CAISREAGGGGRTDTQYF.